These 25 T cell receptor beta chains were sequenced from one sample in a study of T cells in women clearing cervical HPV infection. The protocol was immunoSEQ multiplex PCR, while the TCRdb copy is restricted to in-frame clones and leaves out a portion. This sample contains roughly 22,000 clones. Sequenced: blood buffy coat. These receptors all come from a woman between 18 and 70 years old with a cervical HPV16 infection that either progressed to CIN3+ or cleared (not recorded which).

Comments on this clone: Read sequence stops 3 residues before the CDR3 end, and the germline J gene provides the missing end. This chain uses TRBV11-3 with TRBJ1-1; D possibly corresponds to TRBD1 (5 bases). V was clipped by 5 bases and J by 4 bases, with 11 bases between them. The CDR3 contains 13 residues. Germline values: CDR1 SGHNT, CDR2 YENEEA. CDR3 DNA, as far as it was read: TGTGCCAGCAGCGCCGGGGGTGGCACTGAA. It yields the protein CASSAGGGTE. In full, the CDR3 is CASSAGGGTEAFF.

CDR3 DNA (partial): TGTGCCAGTAGGGGACATCAGGGGAATCAGCCC. Amino acids: CASRGHQGNQP. The CDR3 as a whole reads CASRGHQGNQPQHF. The V call is TRBV19, the J call TRBJ1-5, with D tentatively TRBD1 (6 bases). From the germline J gene comes the end of the CDR3, since the read stops 3 residues before it. CDR3 size: 14 residues. Trimming removed 6 bases at V and 4 bases at J, with 13 bases between. Germline lookup yields CDR1 LNHDA and CDR2 SQIVND (reference sequence). The full variable domain, its missing parts supplied by reference TRBV19 and TRBJ1-5, is DGGITQSPKYLFRKEGQNVTLSCEQNLNHDAMYWYRQDPGQGLRLIYYSQIVNDFQKGDIAEGYSVSREKKESFPLTVTSAQKNPTAFYLCASRGHQGNQPQHFGDGTRLSIL.

On this clone itself: The observed sequence ends 3 residues before the CDR3 terminus, with the missing tail filled in from the germline J gene. The chain links TRBV7-9 to TRBJ1-1; 8 bases are a match to TRBD1. Germline V lookup: CDR1 SEHNR, CDR2 FQNEAQ (reference sequence). J was trimmed by 5 bases and V by 5 bases; bases with no gene match: 10. The CDR3 covers 15 residues. CDR3 in amino acids: CASSQQGARRTEAFF. The CDR3 DNA, read in part, is TGTGCCAGCAGCCAGCAGGGGGCGCGAAGAACTGAA.

A note on this clone: The read finishes 3 residues shy of the CDR3 end, and the germline J gene is used to complete it. The J gene is TRBJ2-7, the V gene TRBV10-2; TRBD2 aligns across 10 bases. Germline assignment: CDR1 WSHSY and CDR2 SAAADI. Unmatched junction bases numbered 2, after V lost 3 bases and J lost 0 bases. CDR3 length: 15 amino acids. CDR3: CASSDSSGSSYEQYF. The part of the CDR3 DNA that was read is TGCGCCAGCAGTGATTCTAGCGGGAGCTCCTACGAG.

The CDR3 loop reads CSARAWGTYEQYF. The covered CDR3 bases are TGCAGTGCTAGAGCCTGGGGCACCTACGAG. This chain links TRBV20-1 with TRBJ2-7; D may be TRBD1 (5 bases). Sequencing ends 3 residues short of the CDR3 end; the germline J gene provides the rest. Germline V CDR1 and CDR2: DFQATT, SNEGSKA (reference sequence). The CDR3 loop spans 13 amino acids. The ends were cut back, 1 base at V and 2 bases at J, with 9 bases in the middle.

For this clone: The DNA ends 3 residues before the CDR3 does, and the rest of the CDR3 is filled in from the germline J gene. The V call is TRBV14, the J call TRBJ1-1; D is uncertain. This CDR3 region has 13 residues. CDR1 and CDR2 from the germline V gene are SGHDN and FVKESK. The CDR3 loop reads CATSLNTVTEAFF. CDR3 DNA (partial): TGTGCCACTTCACTTAATACGGTCACAGAG.

As regards this clone: The read finishes 3 residues shy of the CDR3 end, and the germline J gene is used to complete it. This chain joins TRBV7-2 and TRBJ2-5, with unresolved D. This CDR3 is 13 amino acids long. CDR1 is SGHTA, CDR2 FQGNSA, per germline. Trimming left V 1 base short and J 1 base short, with 4 bases between. The DNA read from the CDR3 is TGTGCCAGCAGCTTAGGACTCCAAGAGACC. Translated, it gives CASSLGLQET. The complete CDR3 protein is CASSLGLQETQYF.

Of note for this clone: The read stops 3 residues short of the end of the CDR3; the missing end is completed from the germline J gene. The rearrangement joins TRBV30 to TRBJ1-1, with unresolved D. V dropped 7 bases and J dropped 0 bases, with 9 bases sitting between them. CDR3 length: 12 residues. Germline assignment: CDR1 GTSNPN and CDR2 SVGIG (reference sequence). The CDR3 bases that were read are TGTGCCTACTCCTTTCTGAACACTGAA. Its translation: CAYSFLNTE. The whole CDR3 protein is CAYSFLNTEAFF.

In the case of this clone: The CDR3 goes on 3 residues after the read ends, and that part is filled in from the germline J gene. V and J are TRBV7-2 and TRBJ1-2, with a possible D match to TRBD1 (6 bases). Deletions cut 1 base from V and 5 bases from J, with 14 bases between. Germline V gives CDR1 SGHTA, CDR2 FQGNSA. The CDR3 covers 15 residues. CDR3 bases read: TGTGCCAGCAGCTTAGGGCCAGGGGAGACTTATGGC. As protein: CASSLGPGETYG. Given in full, the CDR3 is CASSLGPGETYGYTF. The full variable domain, in which reference TRBV7-2 and TRBJ1-2 provide the parts outside the CDR3, is GAGVSQSPSNKVTEKGKDVELRCDPISGHTALYWYRQSLGQGLEFLIYFQGNSAPDKSGLPSDRFSAERTGGSVSTLTIQRTQQEDSAVYLCASSLGPGETYGYTFGSGTRLTVV.

With regard to this clone: Coverage ceases 3 residues before the CDR3 finishes, and the germline J gene fills in the end. V and J are TRBV6-2 or TRBV6-3 and TRBJ2-3; the D is unclear. The CDR3 runs to 14 residues. The V gene's germline CDR1 is MNHEY and CDR2 SVGEGT. V was shortened by 2 bases and J by 2 bases, with 8 bases between the two germline ends. CDR3 in amino acids: CASSYRVTTDTQYF. The DNA read from the CDR3 is TGTGCCAGCAGTTACCGGGTGACCACAGATACG.

As regards this clone: The read ends 3 residues shy of where the CDR3 ends; the end is completed using the germline J gene. The chain recombines TRBV7-8 with TRBJ1-1; 11 bases fit TRBD1. The CDR3 spans 16 residues. After removal of 2 bases from V and 4 bases from J, the junction contained 6 bases not matched to a gene. Germline-derived CDR1 and CDR2 are SGHVS and FQNEAQ. The CDR3 here is CASSLMDRGRGTEAFF. The CDR3 DNA, read in part, is TGTGCCAGCAGCTTAATGGACAGGGGGCGCGGCACTGAA.

Worth noting for this clone: With the read ending 3 residues before the CDR3 end, the germline J gene is used to fill in that end. V gene TRBV20-1 combines with J gene TRBJ2-7; TRBD2 aligns across 7 bases. The CDR3 consists of 21 residues. Germline V gives CDR1 DFQATT, CDR2 SNEGSKA (reference sequence). The junction had 26 bases not matched to a gene; V was cut back by 0 bases and J by 3 bases. CDR3 sequence: CSARDISNAGDLGGINYEQYF. The DNA read from the CDR3 is TGCAGTGCTAGAGATATTTCCAATGCGGGAGACTTGGGGGGGATCAACTACGAG.

Details on this clone: The CDR3 goes on 3 residues after the read ends, and that part is filled in from the germline J gene. The chain recombines TRBV6-1 with TRBJ1-2; D not resolved. The germline V gene encodes CDR1 MNHNS and CDR2 SASEGT. The CDR3 covers 14 residues. V was cut by 2 bases and J by 2 bases, with 9 bases left in between. CDR3 DNA, as far as it was read: TGTGCCAGCAGTGAAAGCGTGGAAAACTATGGC. This codes for CASSESVENYG. The whole CDR3 protein reads CASSESVENYGYTF.

About this clone: Read sequence stops 3 residues before the CDR3 end, and the germline J gene provides the missing end. The V gene is TRBV20-1, the J gene TRBJ1-2; D not resolved. The length of the CDR3 is 14 residues. The V gene lost 2 bases and the J gene lost 0 bases, with 10 bases spanning the gap. The V gene's germline CDR1 is DFQATT and CDR2 SNEGSKA (reference sequence). The chain's CDR3 is CSARSLPANYGYTF. The DNA read from the CDR3 is TGCAGTGCTAGAAGTCTACCCGCTAACTATGGC.

The CDR3: CASSLKGTGVYNEQFF. The covered CDR3 bases are TGTGCCAGCAGCTTAAAAGGGACGGGGGTCTACAATGAG. The rearrangement joins TRBV7-3 to TRBJ2-1, with a tentative D call TRBD2 (6 bases). The observed sequence ends 3 residues before the CDR3 terminus, with the missing tail filled in from the germline J gene. The CDR3 is 16 residues long. Germline V gives CDR1 SGHTA, CDR2 FQGTGA. Trimming stripped 1 base from V and 3 bases from J, with 13 bases between.

Comments on this clone: The CDR3 end is not reached by the read, which stops 3 residues before it; the germline J gene fills it in. V is TRBV20-1 and J is TRBJ1-2, with 9 bases aligning to TRBD1. The germline V gene has CDR1 DFQATT and CDR2 SNEGSKA (reference sequence). There are 15 residues in the CDR3. Unmatched junction bases numbered 8, after V lost 2 bases and J lost 4 bases. The sequenced part of the CDR3 DNA is TGCAGTGCTAGAACCTGGGACAGGGTTTCCTATGGC. Its translation is CSARTWDRVSYG. From start to end, the CDR3 is CSARTWDRVSYGYTF.

Concerning this clone: The read ends 3 residues before the CDR3 terminus; that terminus is restored from the germline J gene. V and J are TRBV14 and TRBJ1-2; possible D gene TRBD1, 6 bases. V lost 3 bases, J lost 3 bases, and 11 bases lay in between. CDR1 is SGHDN, CDR2 FVKESK, per germline. CDR3 length: 14 residues. The CDR3 loop is CASSHGGVDYGYTF. Incomplete CDR3 DNA: TGTGCCAGCAGCCATGGGGGCGTCGACTATGGC.

Remarks on this clone: Coverage ceases 3 residues before the CDR3 finishes, and the germline J gene fills in the end. The V and J genes are TRBV19 and TRBJ2-3, with a weak D call TRBD1 (7 bases). Germline V gives CDR1 LNHDA, CDR2 SQIVND (reference sequence). The ends were cut back, 3 bases at V and 5 bases at J, with 12 bases in the middle. The CDR3 spans 14 residues. The CDR3 bases that were read are TGTGCCAGTAGTATTAGTCAGGGGGGAGATACG. Encoded protein: CASSISQGGDT. The whole CDR3 protein is CASSISQGGDTQYF. Combining the CDR3 with reference TRBV19 and TRBJ2-3 gives the whole variable domain DGGITQSPKYLFRKEGQNVTLSCEQNLNHDAMYWYRQDPGQGLRLIYYSQIVNDFQKGDIAEGYSVSREKKESFPLTVTSAQKNPTAFYLCASSISQGGDTQYFGPGTRLTVL.

With respect to this clone: Read data end 3 residues before the CDR3 end; the end is taken from the germline J gene. The J gene is TRBJ1-3, the V gene TRBV20-1; a weak D match, TRBD1 (5 bases). Looked up from germline, CDR1 is DFQATT and CDR2 is SNEGSKA (reference sequence). This CDR3 has 14 residues. V dropped 4 bases and J dropped 4 bases, with 14 bases sitting between them. The CDR3 bases that were read are TGCAGTGCTAACCGACGGGGGAGCGGAAACACC. This codes for CSANRRGSGNT. The whole CDR3 protein reads CSANRRGSGNTIYF.

CDR3 in amino acids: CASSPRSRQAQNTEAFF. Incomplete CDR3 DNA: TGTGCCAGCAGCCCAAGAAGTAGGCAGGCCCAGAACACTGAA. This rearrangement joins TRBV7-8 to TRBJ1-1; the D is unclear. Sequencing ends 3 residues short of the CDR3 end; the germline J gene provides the rest. Germline V gene data show CDR1 as SGHVS and CDR2 as FQNEAQ. The CDR3 is 17 residues long. The V gene lost 5 bases and the J gene lost 1 base, with 20 bases spanning the gap.

Turning to this clone: Read data end 3 residues before the CDR3 end; the end is taken from the germline J gene. The gene calls are TRBV13 and TRBJ2-3, with 10 bases aligning to TRBD2. CDR3 size: 18 residues. V trimming: 2 bases; J trimming: 5 bases; junction bases outside the gene matches: 13. Germline lookup yields CDR1 PRHDT and CDR2 FYEKMQ (reference sequence). Incomplete CDR3 DNA: TGTGCCAGCAGCTTACCTACTGGGCTAGCGGGAGTGGAAGATACG. Its translation is CASSLPTGLAGVEDT. The CDR3 reads in full as CASSLPTGLAGVEDTQYF.

Regarding this clone: The read falls 3 residues short of the CDR3 end, and the missing part is taken from the germline J gene. V and J are TRBV5-4 and TRBJ1-1; TRBD1 might be the D (6 bases). The CDR3 spans 15 residues. Germline loops: CDR1 SGHNT, CDR2 YYREEE (reference sequence). V lost 1 base to trimming and J lost 5 bases, with 15 bases between them. The DNA read from the CDR3 is TGTGCCAGCAGCTTGCCGCTAGGGGGATGGACTGAA. Protein product: CASSLPLGGWTE. The whole CDR3 reads CASSLPLGGWTEAFF.

About this clone itself: Sequencing ends 3 residues short of the CDR3 end; the germline J gene provides the rest. This sequence joins TRBV7-2 and TRBJ2-7; 10 bases align to TRBD1. Germline loops: CDR1 SGHTA, CDR2 FQGNSA. With V trimmed by 0 bases and J by 6 bases, 5 bases remained unmatched. This CDR3 has 15 amino acids. CDR3 in amino acids: CASSLAGTGVGEQYF. The sequenced part of the CDR3 DNA is TGTGCCAGCAGCTTAGCCGGGACAGGGGTGGGCGAG.

As regards this clone: Read data end 3 residues before the CDR3 end; the end is taken from the germline J gene. This rearrangement joins TRBV19 to TRBJ2-3; weak D call: TRBD1 (6 bases). Between the trimmed V and J ends, which lost 3 bases and 4 bases, there was a span of 14 bases. CDR3 length equals 15 residues. Germline CDR1 LNHDA, CDR2 SQIVND (reference sequence). The sequenced part of the CDR3 DNA is TGTGCCAGTAGTATTAACAGGGTAACCCCAGATACG. Translation gives CASSINRVTPDT. In full, the CDR3 reads CASSINRVTPDTQYF.

The CDR3 bases that were read are TGCAGTGCTAGATCGGGGGGAGGTTTCACTGAA. It encodes CSARSGGGFTE. The entire CDR3 protein reads CSARSGGGFTEAFF. This chain connects TRBV20-1 to TRBJ1-1, with a weak D call TRBD1 (5 bases). The read comes to an end 3 residues before the CDR3 does, leaving the germline J gene to fill in the end. The V end lost 2 bases, the J end lost 4 bases, and 14 bases lay between the germline ends. CDR1 DFQATT and CDR2 SNEGSKA come from the germline V gene (reference sequence). This CDR3 has 14 residues.